This TCR beta chain is drawn from a study of tumor-infiltrating lymphocytes in primary liver carcinoma. Using a constant-region primer together with ProtoScript II reverse transcriptase, TCR beta cDNA was made from about 490 ng of total RNA. Three-round nested multiplex PCR performed with slightly modified ARM-PCR produced the TCR beta libraries. Amplification in the first two PCR rounds was performed using TRBV1-TRBV30 forward primers and a C-beta reverse primer for roughly 9 cycles each. TCRdb analysed the multiplex PCR reads with MiXCR anew, one entry per CDR3 protein. The sample includes fewer than 90,000 distinct CDR3 sequences, approximately 72% of them seen just once. Study-level findings and limits: Only about 8-25% of top clones were detected in each of the five tumor regions. Blood trailed tumors significantly in top-250-clone fraction (p = 0.039). Lesser overlap characterized tumor-adjacent and tumor-blood pairs relative to tumor region pairs.

The CDR3 spans 13 residues. Germline V gene sequence: CDR1 SGHTA, CDR2 FQGTGA. Deletions cut 4 bases from V and 4 bases from J, with 10 bases between. This clonotype has only a few counts. Its antigen is as yet unknown. Both RNA and DNA were isolated together from about 20-30 mg of bulk tissue that had not been sorted. The cohort consisted of patients whose primary liver carcinoma was surgically resected. The chain recombines TRBV7-3 with TRBJ2-5; D is unclear. Sequencing input: liver tumor tissue from sampling region 1. Stated subset: tumor region T1, superior pole. The clonotype was recovered from a middle-aged man with primary liver carcinoma and hepatitis B virus infection. The CDR3 region has the DNA TGTGCCAGCAGCTCCTTCGGTGGAGAGACCCAGTACTTC. Protein: CASSSFGGETQYF.